Here is one TCR beta chain with its context. Antigen specificity is unknown. The data are from a study of beta chain features in type 1 diabetes. Study observations and caveats: Type 1 diabetes patients had TCRB CDR3s that were shorter (moderately but significantly so) in all four CD4+ subsets.

Expressed TCRB transcripts were sequenced because the entire RNA isolate underwent reverse transcription. TCRdb's copy holds only in-frame clones and misses some; the assay was immunoSEQ multiplex PCR. The repertoire holds 680,000 or so clones, with under 15% as singletons. Purity of each sorted population was above 95%. CDR3 length equals 14 residues. V gave up 0 bases and J gave up 4 bases, with 10 bases separating them. Germline V CDR1 and CDR2: SGHRS, YFSETQ. This receptor was identified in a man aged 18 to 30 with type 1 diabetes. The chain couples TRBV5-1 to TRBJ1-2; D is perhaps TRBD1 (5 bases). Sequenced input: naive CD4+ T cells from blood. CDR3 coding DNA: TGCGCCAGCAGCTTGGGACAGACGTCCTATGGCTACACCTTC. Amino acids: CASSLGQTSYGYTF.